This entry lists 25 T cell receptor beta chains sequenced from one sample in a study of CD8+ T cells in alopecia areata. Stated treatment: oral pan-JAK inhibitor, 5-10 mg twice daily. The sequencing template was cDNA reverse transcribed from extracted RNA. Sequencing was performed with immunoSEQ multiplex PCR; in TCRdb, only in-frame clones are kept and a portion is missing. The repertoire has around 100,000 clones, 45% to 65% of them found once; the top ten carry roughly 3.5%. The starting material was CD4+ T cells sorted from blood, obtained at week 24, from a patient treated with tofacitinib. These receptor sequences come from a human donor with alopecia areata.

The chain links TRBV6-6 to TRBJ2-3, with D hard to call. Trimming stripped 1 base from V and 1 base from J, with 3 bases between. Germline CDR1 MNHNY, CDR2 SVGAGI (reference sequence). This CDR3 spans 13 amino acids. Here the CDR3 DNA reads TGTGCCAGCAGTTACTACGGCACAGATACGCAGTATTTT. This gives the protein CASSYYGTDTQYF.

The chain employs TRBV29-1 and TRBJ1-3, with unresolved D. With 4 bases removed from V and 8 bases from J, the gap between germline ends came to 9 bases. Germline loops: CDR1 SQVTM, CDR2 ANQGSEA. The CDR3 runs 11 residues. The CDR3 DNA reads TGCAGCGTTGGATCCGGGGACACCATATATTTT. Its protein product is CSVGSGDTIYF. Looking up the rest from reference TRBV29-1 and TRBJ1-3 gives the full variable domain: SAVISQKPSRDICQRGTSLTIQCQVDSQVTMMFWYRQQPGQSLTLIATANQGSEATYESGFVIDKFPISRPNLTFSTLTVSNMSPEDSSIYLCSVGSGDTIYFGEGSWLTVV.

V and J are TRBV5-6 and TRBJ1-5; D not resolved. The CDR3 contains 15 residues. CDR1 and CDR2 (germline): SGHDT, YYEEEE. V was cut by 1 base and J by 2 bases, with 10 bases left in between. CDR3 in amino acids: CASSLRRYGNQPQHF. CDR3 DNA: TGTGCCAGCAGCTTGAGGCGGTATGGCAATCAGCCCCAGCATTTT.

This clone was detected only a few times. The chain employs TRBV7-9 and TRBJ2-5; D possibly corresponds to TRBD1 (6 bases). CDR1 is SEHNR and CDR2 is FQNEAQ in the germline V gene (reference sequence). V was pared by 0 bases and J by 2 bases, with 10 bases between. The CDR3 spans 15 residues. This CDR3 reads CASSLAGTPQETQYF. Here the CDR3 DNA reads TGTGCCAGCAGCTTAGCGGGGACACCTCAAGAGACCCAGTACTTC.

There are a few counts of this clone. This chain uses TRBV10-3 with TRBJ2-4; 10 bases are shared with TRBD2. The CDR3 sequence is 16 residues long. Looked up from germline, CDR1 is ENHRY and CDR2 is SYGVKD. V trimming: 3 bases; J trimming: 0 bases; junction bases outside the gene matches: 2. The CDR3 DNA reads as TGTGCCATCAGTGAAGCTAGCGGGGGAGCCAAAAACATTCAGTACTTC. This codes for CAISEASGGAKNIQYF.

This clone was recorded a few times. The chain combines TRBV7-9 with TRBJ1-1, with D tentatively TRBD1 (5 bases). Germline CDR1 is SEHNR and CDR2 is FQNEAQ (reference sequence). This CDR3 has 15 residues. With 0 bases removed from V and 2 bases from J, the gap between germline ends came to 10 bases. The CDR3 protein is CASSLAGTANTEAFF. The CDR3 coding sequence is TGTGCCAGCAGCTTAGCCGGGACCGCTAACACTGAAGCTTTCTTT.

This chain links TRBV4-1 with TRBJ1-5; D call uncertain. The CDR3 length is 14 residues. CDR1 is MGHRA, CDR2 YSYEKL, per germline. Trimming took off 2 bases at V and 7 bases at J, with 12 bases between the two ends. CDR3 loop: CASSQQEVGQPQHF. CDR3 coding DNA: TGCGCCAGCAGCCAACAGGAGGTTGGGCAGCCCCAGCATTTT.

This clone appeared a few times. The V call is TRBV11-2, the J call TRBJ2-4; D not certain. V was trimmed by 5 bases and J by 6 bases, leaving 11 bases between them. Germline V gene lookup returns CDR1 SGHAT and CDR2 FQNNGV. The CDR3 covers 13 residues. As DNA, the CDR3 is TGTGCCAGCAGCCCAGCGCATGGAAACATTCAGTACTTC. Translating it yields CASSPAHGNIQYF.

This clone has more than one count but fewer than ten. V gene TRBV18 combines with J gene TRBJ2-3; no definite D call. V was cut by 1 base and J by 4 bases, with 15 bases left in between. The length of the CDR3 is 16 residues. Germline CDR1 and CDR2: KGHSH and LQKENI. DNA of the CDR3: TGTGCCAGCTCACCACGTAGCTCATCCGGCTCAGATACGCAGTATTTT. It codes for CASSPRSSSGSDTQYF.

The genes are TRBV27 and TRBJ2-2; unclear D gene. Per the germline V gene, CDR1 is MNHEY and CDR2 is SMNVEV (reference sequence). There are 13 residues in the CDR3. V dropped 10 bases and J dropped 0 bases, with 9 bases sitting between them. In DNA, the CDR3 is TGTGCCACCTCGATGCCGAACACCGGGGAGCTGTTTTTT. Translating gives CATSMPNTGELFF.

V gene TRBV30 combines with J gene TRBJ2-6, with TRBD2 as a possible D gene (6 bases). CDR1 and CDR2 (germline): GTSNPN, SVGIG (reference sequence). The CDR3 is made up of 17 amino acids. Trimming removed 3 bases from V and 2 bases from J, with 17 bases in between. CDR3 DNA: TGTGCCTGGAGCAGGCGGGCGGAGGGAGCTGGGGCCAACGTCCTGACTTTC. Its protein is CAWSRRAEGAGANVLTF.

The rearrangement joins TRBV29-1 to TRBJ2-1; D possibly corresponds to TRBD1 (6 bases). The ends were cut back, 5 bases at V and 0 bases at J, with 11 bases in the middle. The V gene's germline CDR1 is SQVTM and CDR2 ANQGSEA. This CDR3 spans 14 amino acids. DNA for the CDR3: TGCAGCGTTACACAGGGCGGCTCCTACAATGAGCAGTTCTTC. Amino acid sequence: CSVTQGGSYNEQFF.

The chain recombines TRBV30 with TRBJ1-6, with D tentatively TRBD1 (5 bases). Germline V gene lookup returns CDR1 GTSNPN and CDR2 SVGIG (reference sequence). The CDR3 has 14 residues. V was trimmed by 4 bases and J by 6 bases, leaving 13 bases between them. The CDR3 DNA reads TGTGCCTGGATTAAACAGGACCTTAATTCACCCCTCCACTTT. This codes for CAWIKQDLNSPLHF.

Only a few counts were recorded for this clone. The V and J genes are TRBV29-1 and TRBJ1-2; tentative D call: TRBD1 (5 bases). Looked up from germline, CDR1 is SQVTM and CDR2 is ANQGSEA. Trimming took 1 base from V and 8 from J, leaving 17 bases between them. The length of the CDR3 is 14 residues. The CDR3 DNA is TGCAGCGTTGAAGTAGGGCAGGGAAGAGGCGGCTACACCTTC. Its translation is CSVEVGQGRGGYTF. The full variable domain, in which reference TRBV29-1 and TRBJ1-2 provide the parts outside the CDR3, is SAVISQKPSRDICQRGTSLTIQCQVDSQVTMMFWYRQQPGQSLTLIATANQGSEATYESGFVIDKFPISRPNLTFSTLTVSNMSPEDSSIYLCSVEVGQGRGGYTFGSGTRLTVV.

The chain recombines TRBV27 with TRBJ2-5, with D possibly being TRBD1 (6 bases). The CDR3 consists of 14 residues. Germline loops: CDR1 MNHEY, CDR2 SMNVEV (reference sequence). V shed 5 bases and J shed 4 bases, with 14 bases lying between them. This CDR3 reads CASSLQGARETQYF. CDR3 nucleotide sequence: TGTGCCAGCAGTCTACAGGGTGCTCGAGAGACCCAGTACTTC.

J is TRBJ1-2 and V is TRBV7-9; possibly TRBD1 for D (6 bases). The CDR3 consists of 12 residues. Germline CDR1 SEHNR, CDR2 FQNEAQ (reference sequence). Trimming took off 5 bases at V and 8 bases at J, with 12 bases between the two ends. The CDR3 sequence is CASSPVGGGYTF. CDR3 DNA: TGTGCCAGCAGCCCGGTAGGGGGAGGCTACACCTTC.

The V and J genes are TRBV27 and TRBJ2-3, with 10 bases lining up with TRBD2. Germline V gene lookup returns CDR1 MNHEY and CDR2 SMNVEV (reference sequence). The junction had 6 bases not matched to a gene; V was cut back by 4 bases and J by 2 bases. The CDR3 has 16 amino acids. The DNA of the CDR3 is TGTGCCAGCAGTTCCTTAGCGGGGGGACCCACAGATACGCAGTATTTT. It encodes CASSSLAGGPTDTQYF.

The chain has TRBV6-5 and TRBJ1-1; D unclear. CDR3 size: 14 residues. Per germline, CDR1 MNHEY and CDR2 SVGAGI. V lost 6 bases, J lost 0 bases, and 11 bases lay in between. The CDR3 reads CASSDPGMNTEAFF. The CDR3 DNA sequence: TGTGCCAGCAGCGACCCAGGCATGAACACTGAAGCTTTCTTT.

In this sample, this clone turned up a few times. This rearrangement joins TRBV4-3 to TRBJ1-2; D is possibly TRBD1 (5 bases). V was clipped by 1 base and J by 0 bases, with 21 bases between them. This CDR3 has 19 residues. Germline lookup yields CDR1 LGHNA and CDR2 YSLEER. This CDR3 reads CASSQVYVGGSTTNYGYTF. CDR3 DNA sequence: TGCGCCAGCAGCCAAGTTTATGTTGGGGGATCCACCACTAACTATGGCTACACCTTC.

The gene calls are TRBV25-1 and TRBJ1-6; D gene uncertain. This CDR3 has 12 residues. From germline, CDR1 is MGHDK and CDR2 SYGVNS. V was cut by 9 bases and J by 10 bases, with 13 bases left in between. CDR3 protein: CASGLGGSPLHF. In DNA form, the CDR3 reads TGTGCCAGTGGACTAGGCGGCTCACCCCTCCACTTT.

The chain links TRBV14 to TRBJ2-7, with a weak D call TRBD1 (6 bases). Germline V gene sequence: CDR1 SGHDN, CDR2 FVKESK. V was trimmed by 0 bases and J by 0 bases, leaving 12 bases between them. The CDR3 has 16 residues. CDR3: CASSQEDGQISYEQYF. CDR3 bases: TGTGCCAGCAGCCAAGAAGACGGACAGATCTCCTACGAGCAGTACTTC.

CDR3 amino acids: CASSLGVGTGRQPQHF. CDR3 nucleotide sequence: TGTGCCAGCAGCTTAGGGGTCGGGACAGGGAGGCAGCCCCAGCATTTT. The genes are TRBV7-2 and TRBJ1-5, with TRBD1 matching over 9 bases. This CDR3 region has 16 residues. J was trimmed by 7 bases and V by 1 base; bases with no gene match: 8. Germline values: CDR1 SGHTA, CDR2 FQGNSA.

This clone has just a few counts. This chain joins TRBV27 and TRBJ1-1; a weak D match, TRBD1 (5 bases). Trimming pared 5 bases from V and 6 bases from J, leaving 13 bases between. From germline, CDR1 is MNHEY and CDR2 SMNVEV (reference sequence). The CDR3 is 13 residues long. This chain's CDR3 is CASSHNRDSEAFF. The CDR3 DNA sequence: TGTGCCAGCAGTCACAACCGGGACTCTGAAGCTTTCTTT.

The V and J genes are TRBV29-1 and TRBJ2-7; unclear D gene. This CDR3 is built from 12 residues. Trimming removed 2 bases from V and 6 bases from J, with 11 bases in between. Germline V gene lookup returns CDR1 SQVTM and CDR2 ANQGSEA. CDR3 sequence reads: CSVESGFGEQYF. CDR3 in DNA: TGCAGCGTTGAAAGTGGGTTTGGCGAGCAGTACTTC.

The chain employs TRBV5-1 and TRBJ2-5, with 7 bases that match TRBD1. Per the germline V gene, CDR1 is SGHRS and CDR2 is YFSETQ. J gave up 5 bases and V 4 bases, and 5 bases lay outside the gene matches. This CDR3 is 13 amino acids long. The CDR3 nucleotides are TGCGCCAGCAGCACAGGGGCTGGGGAGACCCAGTACTTC. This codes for CASSTGAGETQYF.